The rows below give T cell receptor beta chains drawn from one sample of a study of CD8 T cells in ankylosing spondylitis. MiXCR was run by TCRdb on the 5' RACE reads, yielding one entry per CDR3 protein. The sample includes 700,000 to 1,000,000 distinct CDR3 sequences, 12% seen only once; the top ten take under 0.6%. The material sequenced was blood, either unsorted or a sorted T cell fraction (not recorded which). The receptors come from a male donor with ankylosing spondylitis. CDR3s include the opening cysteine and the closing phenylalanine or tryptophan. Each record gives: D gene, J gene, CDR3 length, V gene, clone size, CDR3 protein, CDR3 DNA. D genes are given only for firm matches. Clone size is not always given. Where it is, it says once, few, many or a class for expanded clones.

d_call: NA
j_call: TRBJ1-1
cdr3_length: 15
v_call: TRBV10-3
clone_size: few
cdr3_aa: CAISESDILNTEAFF
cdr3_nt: TGTGCCATCAGTGAGTCGGATATCCTGAACACTGAAGCTTTCTTT

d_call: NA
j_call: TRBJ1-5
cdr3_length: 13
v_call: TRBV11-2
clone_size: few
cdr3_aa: CASRSTGTQPQHF
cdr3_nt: TGTGCCAGCAGATCGACGGGGACTCAGCCCCAGCATTTT

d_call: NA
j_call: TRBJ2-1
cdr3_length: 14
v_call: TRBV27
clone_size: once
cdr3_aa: CASSSRGIVDEQFF
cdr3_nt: TGTGCCAGCAGTTCTCGGGGGATTGTGGATGAGCAGTTCTTC

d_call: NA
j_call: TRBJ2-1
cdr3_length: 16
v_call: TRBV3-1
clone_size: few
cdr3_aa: CASSQDLGTEGIEQFF
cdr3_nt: TGTGCCAGCAGCCAAGATCTAGGCACCGAAGGAATTGAGCAGTTCTTC

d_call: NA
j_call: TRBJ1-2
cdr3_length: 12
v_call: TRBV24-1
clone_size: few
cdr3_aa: CATSASNYGYTF
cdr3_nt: TGTGCCACCAGTGCCAGTAACTATGGCTACACCTTC

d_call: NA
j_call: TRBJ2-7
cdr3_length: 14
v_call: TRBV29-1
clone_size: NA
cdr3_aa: CSVLGQGGSYEQYF
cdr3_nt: TGCAGCGTTCTTGGACAGGGAGGGTCCTACGAGCAGTACTTC

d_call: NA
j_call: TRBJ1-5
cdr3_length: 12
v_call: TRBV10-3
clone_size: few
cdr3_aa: CAISEGRQPQHF
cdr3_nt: TGTGCCATCAGTGAGGGTAGACAGCCCCAGCATTTT

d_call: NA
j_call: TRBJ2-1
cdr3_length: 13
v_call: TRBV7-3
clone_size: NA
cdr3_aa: CASSAWGEGEQFF
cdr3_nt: TGTGCCAGCAGCGCTTGGGGAGAAGGTGAGCAGTTCTTC

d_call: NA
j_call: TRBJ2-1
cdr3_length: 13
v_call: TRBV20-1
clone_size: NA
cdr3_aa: CSVLGKRYNEQFF
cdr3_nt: TGCAGTGTCTTAGGAAAGCGATACAATGAGCAGTTCTTC

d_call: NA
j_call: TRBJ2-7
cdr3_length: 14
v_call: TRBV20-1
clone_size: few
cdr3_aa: CSANLGDPTTRQYF
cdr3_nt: TGCAGTGCTAACCTTGGGGACCCCACTACGAGGCAGTACTTC

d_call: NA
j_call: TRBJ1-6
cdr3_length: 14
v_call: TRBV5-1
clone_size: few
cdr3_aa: CASSTAGEHSPLHF
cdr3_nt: TGCGCCAGCAGCACGGCGGGGGAGCACTCACCCCTCCACTTT

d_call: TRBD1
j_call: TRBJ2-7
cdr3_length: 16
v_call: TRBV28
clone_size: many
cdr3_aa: CASSFRPGQGGHEQYF
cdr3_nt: TGTGCCAGCAGTTTCCGACCGGGACAGGGAGGGCACGAGCAGTACTTC

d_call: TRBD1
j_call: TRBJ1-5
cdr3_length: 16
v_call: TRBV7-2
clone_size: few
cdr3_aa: CASSPRGRGRMQPQHF
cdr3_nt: TGTGCCAGCAGCCCACGGGGCAGGGGGCGCATGCAGCCCCAGCATTTT

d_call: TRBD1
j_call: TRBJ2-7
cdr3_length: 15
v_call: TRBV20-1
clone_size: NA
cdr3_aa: CSAHWTGGPFGEQYF
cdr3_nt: TGCAGTGCTCATTGGACAGGGGGCCCATTCGGCGAGCAGTACTTC

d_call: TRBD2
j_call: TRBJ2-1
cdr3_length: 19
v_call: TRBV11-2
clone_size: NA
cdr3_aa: CASSFRRLAFGSSYNEQFF
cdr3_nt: TGTGCCAGCAGCTTTCGCCGACTAGCCTTTGGTAGCTCCTACAATGAGCAGTTCTTC

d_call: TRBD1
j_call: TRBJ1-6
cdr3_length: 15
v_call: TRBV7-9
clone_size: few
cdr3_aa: CASSRVQGAESPLHF
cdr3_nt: TGTGCCAGCAGCCGCGTTCAGGGGGCAGAATCACCCCTCCACTTT

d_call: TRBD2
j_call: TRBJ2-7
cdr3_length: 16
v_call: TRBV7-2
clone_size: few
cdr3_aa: CASSLGPSGYSYEQYF
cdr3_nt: TGTGCCAGCAGCTTAGGGCCTAGCGGATACTCCTACGAGCAGTACTTC

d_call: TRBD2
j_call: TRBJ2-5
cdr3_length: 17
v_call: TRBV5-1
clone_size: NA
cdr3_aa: CASSSGLAGGNQETQYF
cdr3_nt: TGCGCCAGCAGCTCGGGACTAGCGGGGGGGAACCAAGAGACCCAGTACTTC

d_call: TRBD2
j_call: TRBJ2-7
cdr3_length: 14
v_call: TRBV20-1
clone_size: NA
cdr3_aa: CSARTSGGFYEQYF
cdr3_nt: TGCAGTGCGAGAACTAGCGGGGGGTTCTACGAGCAGTACTTC

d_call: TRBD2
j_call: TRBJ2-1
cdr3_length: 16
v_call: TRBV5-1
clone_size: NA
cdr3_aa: CASSLPPSGGNHEQFF
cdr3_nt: TGCGCCAGCAGCTTACCCCCCAGCGGGGGGAACCATGAGCAGTTCTTC

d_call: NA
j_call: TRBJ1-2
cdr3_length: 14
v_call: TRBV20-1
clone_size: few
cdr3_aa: CSASQPGTNYGYTF
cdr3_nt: TGCAGTGCTAGTCAGCCGGGGACGAACTATGGCTACACCTTC

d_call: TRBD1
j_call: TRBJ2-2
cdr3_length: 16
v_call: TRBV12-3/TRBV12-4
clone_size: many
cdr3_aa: CASSIRQGRMTGELFF
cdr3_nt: TGTGCCAGCAGTATCCGACAGGGGAGAATGACCGGGGAGCTGTTTTTT

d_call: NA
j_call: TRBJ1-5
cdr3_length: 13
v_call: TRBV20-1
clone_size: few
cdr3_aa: CSAVRDRNQPQHF
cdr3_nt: TGCAGTGCCGTCCGGGACCGAAATCAGCCCCAGCATTTT

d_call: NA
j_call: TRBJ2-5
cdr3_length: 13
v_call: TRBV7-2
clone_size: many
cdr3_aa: CASSNRQSGTQYF
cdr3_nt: TGTGCCAGCAGCAATCGACAATCAGGGACCCAGTACTTC

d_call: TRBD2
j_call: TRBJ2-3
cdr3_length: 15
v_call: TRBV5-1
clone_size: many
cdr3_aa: CASGLAGDRTDTQYF
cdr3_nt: TGCGCCAGCGGCCTAGCGGGGGATCGCACAGATACGCAGTATTTT

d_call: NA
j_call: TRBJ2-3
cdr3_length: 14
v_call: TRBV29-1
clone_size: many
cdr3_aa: CSTTWVYSGNTQYF
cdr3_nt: TGCAGCACGACGTGGGTCTATTCGGGAAATACGCAGTATTTT

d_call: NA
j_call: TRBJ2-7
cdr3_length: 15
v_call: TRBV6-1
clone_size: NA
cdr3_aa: CASSQNIRGSDEQYF
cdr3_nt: TGTGCCAGCAGTCAAAATATCAGAGGTTCTGACGAGCAGTACTTC

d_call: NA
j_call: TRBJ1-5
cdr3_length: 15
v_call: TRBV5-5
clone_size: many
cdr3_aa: CASSFEGGLNQPQHF
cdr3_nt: TGTGCCAGCAGCTTTGAGGGGGGTTTGAATCAGCCCCAGCATTTT

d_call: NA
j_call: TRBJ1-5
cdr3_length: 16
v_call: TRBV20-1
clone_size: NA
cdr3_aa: CSASRLYRELDQPQHF
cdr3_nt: TGCAGTGCTAGCCGACTTTACAGGGAGCTGGATCAGCCCCAGCATTTT

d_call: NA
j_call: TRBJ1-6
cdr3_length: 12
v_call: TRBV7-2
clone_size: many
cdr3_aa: CASSHRRPPLHF
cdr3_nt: TGTGCCAGCAGCCATCGTCGCCCACCCCTCCACTTT

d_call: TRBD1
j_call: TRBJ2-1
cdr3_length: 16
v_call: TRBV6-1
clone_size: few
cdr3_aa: CASSARQGQEVHEQFF
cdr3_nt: TGTGCCAGCAGTGCCAGACAGGGGCAAGAAGTCCATGAGCAGTTCTTC

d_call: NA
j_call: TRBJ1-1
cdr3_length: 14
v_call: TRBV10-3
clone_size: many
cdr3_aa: CAISESIGRTEAFF
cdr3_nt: TGTGCCATCAGTGAGTCGATCGGGCGGACTGAAGCTTTCTTT

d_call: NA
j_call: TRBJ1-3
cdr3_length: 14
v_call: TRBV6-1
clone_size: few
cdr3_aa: CASRTGVSGNTIYF
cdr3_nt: TGTGCCAGCAGGACCGGGGTTTCGGGAAACACCATATATTTT

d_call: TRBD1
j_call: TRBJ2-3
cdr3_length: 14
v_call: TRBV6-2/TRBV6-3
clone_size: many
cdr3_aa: CASSTTGGTDTQYF
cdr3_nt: TGTGCCAGCAGTACGACAGGGGGAACAGATACGCAGTATTTT

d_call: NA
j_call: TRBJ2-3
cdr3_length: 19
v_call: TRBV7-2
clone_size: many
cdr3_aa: CASSLASLGLSGSTDTQYF
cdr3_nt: TGTGCCAGCAGCTTAGCCTCCCTGGGCCTATCGGGTAGCACAGATACGCAGTATTTT

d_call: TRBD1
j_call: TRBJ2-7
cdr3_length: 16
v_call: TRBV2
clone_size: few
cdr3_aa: CASSDVTGQAFYEQYF
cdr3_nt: TGTGCCAGCAGTGACGTTACGGGACAGGCCTTCTACGAGCAGTACTTC

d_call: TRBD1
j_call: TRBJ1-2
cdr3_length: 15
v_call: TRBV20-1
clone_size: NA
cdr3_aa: CSARPRQGLDYGYTF
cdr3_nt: TGCAGTGCTAGACCTAGACAGGGGTTAGACTATGGCTACACCTTC

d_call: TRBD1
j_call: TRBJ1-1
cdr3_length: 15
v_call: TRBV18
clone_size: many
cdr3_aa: CASSPRTGGSTEAFF
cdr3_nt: TGTGCCAGCTCACCCCGGACAGGAGGAAGCACTGAAGCTTTCTTT

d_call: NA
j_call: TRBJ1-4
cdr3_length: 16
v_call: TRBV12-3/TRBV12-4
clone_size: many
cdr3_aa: CASTPGGGQRSEKLFF
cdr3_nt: TGTGCCAGCACCCCGGGTGGAGGACAGAGGAGTGAAAAACTGTTTTTT

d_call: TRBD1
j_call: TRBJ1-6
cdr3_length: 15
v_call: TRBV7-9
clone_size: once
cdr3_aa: CASSARQGYNSPLHF
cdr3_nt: TGTGCCAGCAGCGCCCGACAGGGGTACAATTCACCCCTCCACTTT

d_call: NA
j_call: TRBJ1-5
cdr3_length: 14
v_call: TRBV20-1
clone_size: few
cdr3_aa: CSARDRRGQKPQHF
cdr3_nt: TGCAGTGCTAGAGATAGGCGGGGGCAAAAGCCCCAGCATTTT

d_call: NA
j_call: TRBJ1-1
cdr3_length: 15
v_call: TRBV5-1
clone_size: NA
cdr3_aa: CASSFSFGGGTEAFF
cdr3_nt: TGCGCCAGCAGCTTCTCCTTCGGGGGTGGGACTGAAGCTTTCTTT